The subject of this entry is one T cell receptor beta chain. The antigen it recognizes is unknown. No qualities accompany the bases; no much larger clone lies one base away. TCR libraries were constructed from roughly 0.4 ug RNA using the Immunoverse kit, and molecular barcoded adaptors covering alpha/delta and beta/gamma chains were employed. TCR library preparation used the same RNA that was used for transcriptome sequencing. TCR libraries were sequenced on an Illumina HiSeq 4000 with 2 x 150 cycles. Concerning the study's data processing: MiXCR aligned TCR reads to human V, D, J and C references and assembled the aligned reads into CDR3 clonotypes, with quality filtering and error correction included. The tcR package in R was used to analyze clonotype counts and gene usage diversity. Raw mapping reads were checked after the RNA-seq reads had been mapped by STAR aligner version 2.5.3a onto the human GRCh37 genome. To test how sequencing depth affected the clonotypes detected, IR-seq fastq files were randomly downsampled with Seqtk 1.3. TCRdb handled the public reads itself, with Q25 trimming in fastp and clone calling in MiXCR, and kept productive beta chains. Every CDR3 protein is listed once, alongside the most common genes and DNA of its rows. Clone size and V and J calls follow TCRdb, not the original study. This sample comprises 130,000 or so distinct CDR3 sequences, about 13% of them detected only once. The ten largest clonotypes hold about 8.6% of the sample.

Spanning cysteine to phenylalanine, the CDR3 consists of 15 amino acids. Only CDR3 DNA remains: 45 bases, in frame from the first base. Compared with germline, V lacks 2 bases and J lacks 6 bases; bases without a gene match: 6. CDR1 is given as SEHNR and CDR2 as FQNEAQ, both from the germline V gene (reference sequence). This sample stems from a study of read filtering for tumor transcriptome and immune sequencing (dated by TCRdb to 2018 to 2020). Broadly, across the study: The cohort had under 20 male and over 12 female patients with a mean age of about 66 years, ranging from roughly 45 to 90. A main aim was a read-filtering strategy for immune repertoire data, specifically whether clonotypes supported by a single read should be removed. TCR repertoires obtained by targeted immune repertoire sequencing and by bulk whole-transcriptome sequencing performed on the same bone marrow samples were compared. TCR-region mapped reads per sample ranged from about 3.5 to 11 million with IR-seq versus only about 85 to 1,300 with RNA-seq. Whole-transcriptome libraries were prepared with the TruSeq RNA Access Library Prep Kit after DNase treatment. Under revised international staging, about 8 patients fell into R-ISS I, some 15 into R-ISS II and about seven into R-ISS III. The full study reports these points: Single-read clonotypes made up roughly four fifths of clonotypes but 3% to 3.5% of total reads in IR-seq, and under 75% of clonotypes and 35% to 55% of reads in RNA-seq. The sorted CD138-negative fraction was not purified T cells but a mixed bone marrow immune population. When single-read clonotypes were removed, the proportions of shared clonotypes in IR-seq and RNA-seq correlated more strongly. Clonotypes were captured by IR-seq at much higher depth and more reliably than by RNA-seq, and smaller IR-seq throughput was sufficient for identification of most shared clonotypes.

Every patient had bone marrow sampled at the time of active disease. Ficoll-Hypaque density gradient centrifugation was used to isolate bone marrow mononuclear cells. Myeloma plasma cells were removed and CD138-negative cells were obtained by negative selection following labeling with CD138 magnetic microbeads on a MACS separator. The purity of the isolated cells was checked by flow cytometry with CD138 antibodies on an Attune NxT. Total RNA was extracted using TRIzol reagent and was quantified on a NanoDrop spectrophotometer. For each patient, the CD138-negative bone marrow sample underwent paired RNA-seq and IR-seq.

This sequence uses TRBV7-9 and TRBJ2-3; the central 9 bases match TRBD2. The sequencing input was a population of CD138-negative cells sorted from bone marrow. This specimen's cell subset or site label, per the study, means: bone marrow mononuclear cells depleted of CD138+ plasma/myeloma cells by negative magnetic selection. The source is a donor aged 40 or older with multiple myeloma. The nucleotide sequence is TGTGCCAGCAGCTTAAGTAGCGGGAGCGCCGATACGCAGTATTTT. Translated, this is CASSLSSGSADTQYF.